One sample yielded the 23 T cell receptor beta chains listed below, sequenced in a study of control samples from healthy donors and cancer patients. Sequencing was performed with immunoSEQ multiplex PCR; in TCRdb, only in-frame clones are kept and a portion is missing. The data hold about 150,000 clones, with roughly 94% observed a single time. The sample was blood. The origin of the receptors is a man aged 35-49 years in good health.

J is TRBJ2-1 and V is TRBV4-1, with D unclear. This CDR3 comprises 16 residues. Deletions cut 1 base from V and 0 bases from J, with 10 bases between. Per the germline V gene, CDR1 is MGHRA and CDR2 is YSYEKL. CDR3 protein: CASSQGARSSYNEQFF. CDR3 nucleotide sequence: TGCGCCAGCAGCCAAGGCGCCCGGAGCTCCTACAATGAGCAGTTCTTC.

The chain links TRBV23-1 to TRBJ1-1; D might be TRBD1 (6 bases). TRBV23-1 is recorded as an ORF, its role being uncertain. V shed 6 bases and J shed 3 bases, with 29 bases lying between them. The CDR3 runs to 19 residues. In DNA form, the CDR3 reads TGCGCCAGCAGACCCAAGCTCAAACTGAAGGGGGATAGGGACACTGAAGCTTTCTTT. Translated: CASRPKLKLKGDRDTEAFF.

The chain employs TRBV3-1 (or the pseudogene TRBV3-2) and TRBJ1-2; D gene unclear. CDR3 length equals 16 residues. V was pared by 1 base and J by 5 bases, with 17 bases between. The germline V gene has CDR1 LGHDT and CDR2 YNNKEL (reference sequence). CDR3 sequence (DNA): TGTGCCAGCAGCCAAGGTGGGCCGGGGTCTGGATATGGCTACACCTTC. It is translated as CASSQGGPGSGYGYTF.

The CDR3 region has the DNA TGTGCCAGCTCACCGACAGGGGTCGATGGCTACACCTTC. This translates into CASSPTGVDGYTF. V is TRBV18 and J is TRBJ1-2, with 8 bases identical to TRBD1. CDR1 is KGHSH and CDR2 is LQKENI in the germline V gene. The CDR3 consists of 13 residues. V trimming: 3 bases; J trimming: 6 bases; junction bases outside the gene matches: 3. Full variable domain (rest looked up from reference TRBV18 and TRBJ1-2): NAGVMQNPRHLVRRRGQEARLRCSPMKGHSHVYWYRQLPEEGLKFMVYLQKENIIDESGMPKERFSAEFPKEGPSILRIQQVVRGDSAAYFCASSPTGVDGYTFGSGTRLTVV.

The chain recombines TRBV19 with TRBJ1-5, with D perhaps matching TRBD1 (5 bases). The germline V gene has CDR1 LNHDA and CDR2 SQIVND (reference sequence). The length of the CDR3 is 16 residues. V was clipped by 8 bases and J by 0 bases, with 17 bases between them. This CDR3 reads CASPSGTANSNQPQHF. CDR3 coding DNA: TGTGCCAGTCCCTCTGGGACGGCGAATAGCAATCAGCCCCAGCATTTT.

The chain employs TRBV28 and TRBJ1-1; 8 bases align to TRBD1. The germline CDR1 and CDR2 sequences are MDHEN and SYDVKM. The CDR3 covers 14 residues. V shed 8 bases and J 5 bases; nucleotides not matched to a gene: 10. This chain's CDR3 is CASESPGGGTEAFF. As DNA, the CDR3 is TGTGCCAGCGAATCCCCAGGGGGCGGGACTGAAGCTTTCTTT.

The chain uses TRBV15 and TRBJ1-4, with 9 positions matching TRBD1. Germline CDR1 is LNHNV and CDR2 is YYDKDF (reference sequence). V lost 3 bases and J lost 6; bases outside the gene matches: 5. CDR3 length equals 15 residues. The CDR3 DNA reads as TGTGCCACCAGCAGGGGGGACAGGGCATATGAAAAACTGTTTTTT. Residues: CATSRGDRAYEKLFF.

This clone has only one observation. The chain couples TRBV5-1 to TRBJ1-1; tentatively, D is TRBD1 (5 bases). This CDR3 comprises 14 residues. Looked up from germline, CDR1 is SGHRS and CDR2 is YFSETQ. V dropped 4 bases and J dropped 4 bases, with 14 bases sitting between them. This chain's CDR3 is CASSGAGTGTEAFF. Written as DNA, the CDR3 is TGCGCCAGCAGCGGAGCCGGGACCGGCACTGAAGCTTTCTTT.

V gene TRBV18 combines with J gene TRBJ1-1, with D possibly being TRBD1 (6 bases). Trimming left V 8 bases short and J 1 base short, with 14 bases between. The CDR3 loop spans 14 amino acids. Germline lookup yields CDR1 KGHSH and CDR2 LQKENI. The CDR3 here is CASQRGGGNTEAFF. For the CDR3, the DNA is TGTGCCAGCCAAAGAGGAGGGGGGAACACTGAAGCTTTCTTT.

V and J are TRBV7-9 and TRBJ1-1; the D is unclear. CDR3 length equals 13 residues. The ends were cut back, 1 base at V and 8 bases at J, with 11 bases in the middle. In germline, CDR1 is SEHNR, CDR2 FQNEAQ (reference sequence). CDR3 in amino acids: CASSLVPGIEAFF. CDR3 DNA: TGTGCCAGCAGCTTAGTACCGGGGATAGAAGCTTTCTTT.

This clone has only one observation. The chain uses TRBV18 and TRBJ2-3, with D unclear. From germline, CDR1 is KGHSH and CDR2 LQKENI. With 3 bases removed from V and 4 bases from J, the gap between germline ends came to 5 bases. The length of the CDR3 is 12 residues. In DNA form, the CDR3 reads TGTGCCAGCTCACCGGACGCAGATACGCAGTATTTT. Translated, it gives CASSPDADTQYF.

V usage is TRBV25-1 and J usage is TRBJ1-1; 11 nucleotides line up with TRBD1. J gave up 1 base and V 6 bases, and 13 bases lay outside the gene matches. Germline CDR1 MGHDK, CDR2 SYGVNS. The length of the CDR3 is 18 residues. This chain's CDR3 is CASSSRDRGYFRNTEAFF. The CDR3 DNA is TGTGCCAGCAGCAGCCGGGACAGGGGGTACTTCAGGAACACTGAAGCTTTCTTT.

This clone was counted once. The chain couples TRBV10-1 to TRBJ1-1; D is ambiguous. Germline lookup yields CDR1 WNHNN and CDR2 SYGVQD (reference sequence). Deletions cut 5 bases from V and 4 bases from J, with 14 bases between. This CDR3 has 14 residues. Here the CDR3 reads CASSPATFGTEAFF. The CDR3 DNA follows: TGCGCCAGCAGTCCGGCCACTTTCGGCACTGAAGCTTTCTTT.

CDR3 DNA: TGTGCCACCAGTGATTCACACCGTGGGACAGGGTCAGGGGGCTACACCTTC. The encoded protein is CATSDSHRGTGSGGYTF. The chain joins TRBV24-1 to TRBJ1-2; TRBD1 matches 9 bases. The CDR3 contains 17 residues. In germline, CDR1 is KGHDR, CDR2 SFDVKD. Trimming at V came to 2 bases and at J to 8 bases, leaving 14 bases not matched to a gene.

This clone was recorded a few times. The chain joins TRBV5-5 to TRBJ1-6; D is perhaps TRBD1 (5 bases). Germline V gives CDR1 SGHKS, CDR2 YYEKEE (reference sequence). V lost 2 bases and J lost 9, with 12 bases in between. This CDR3 has 14 residues. The CDR3 region is CASSFQGDGSPLHF. The CDR3 DNA follows: TGTGCCAGCAGCTTCCAGGGAGACGGTTCACCCCTCCACTTT.

J is TRBJ2-3 and V is TRBV19, with TRBD2 identical over 10 bases. Unmatched junction bases numbered 4, after V lost 3 bases and J lost 4 bases. The length of the CDR3 is 15 residues. Per the germline V gene, CDR1 is LNHDA and CDR2 is SQIVND (reference sequence). DNA of the CDR3: TGTGCCAGTAGTATTTTTACTAGCGGGGCAGATACGCAGTATTTT. Amino acid sequence: CASSIFTSGADTQYF.

The chain is built from TRBV7-9 and TRBJ1-3; D gene uncertain. V was pared by 0 bases and J by 4 bases, with 4 bases between. Germline CDR1 and CDR2: SEHNR and FQNEAQ (reference sequence). The length of the CDR3 is 13 residues. The CDR3 DNA reads TGTGCCAGCAGCTTAGCGCTCGGAAACACCATATATTTT. Translating it yields CASSLALGNTIYF. Together with reference TRBV7-9 and TRBJ1-3, the CDR3 gives the full variable domain: DTGVSQNPRHKITKRGQNVTFRCDPISEHNRLYWYRQTLGQGPEFLTYFQNEAQLEKSRLLSDRFSAERPKGSFSTLEIQRTEQGDSAMYLCASSLALGNTIYFGEGSWLTVV.

The chain recombines TRBV6-5 with TRBJ1-1; D perhaps matches TRBD1 (5 bases). In germline, CDR1 is MNHEY, CDR2 SVGAGI. V was clipped by 7 bases and J by 4 bases, with 16 bases between them. CDR3 length equals 14 residues. The chain's CDR3 is CASNERDLGTEAFF. DNA of the CDR3: TGTGCCAGCAACGAAAGGGACCTGGGCACTGAAGCTTTCTTT.

The V gene is TRBV7-9, the J gene TRBJ1-4; a weak D match, TRBD1 (5 bases). The germline gives CDR1 SEHNR, CDR2 FQNEAQ (reference sequence). Between the trimmed V and J ends, which lost 5 bases and 8 bases, there was a span of 12 bases. The length of the CDR3 is 13 residues. The CDR3 loop reads CASSPGPREKLFF. CDR3 bases: TGTGCCAGCAGCCCGGGGCCCAGGGAAAAACTGTTTTTT.

This clone was seen just once. V and J are TRBV3-1 (or the pseudogene TRBV3-2) and TRBJ2-3; tentatively, D is TRBD1 (5 bases). The germline V gene encodes CDR1 LGHDT and CDR2 YNNKEL (reference sequence). The V end was cut by 2 bases, the J end by 1 base, with 13 bases between. CDR3 length equals 16 residues. The CDR3 loop is CASSQQTALRTDTQYF. The CDR3 DNA reads TGTGCCAGCAGCCAACAGACAGCTCTTCGCACAGATACGCAGTATTTT.

The chain employs TRBV7-9 and TRBJ2-7, with 9 nucleotides matching TRBD1. This CDR3 comprises 14 residues. With 3 bases clipped from V and 3 bases from J, the junction kept 3 bases outside the gene matches. The V gene's germline CDR1 is SEHNR and CDR2 FQNEAQ (reference sequence). The CDR3 loop is CASSFDRGGYEQYF. CDR3 nucleotide sequence: TGTGCCAGCAGCTTTGACAGGGGGGGCTACGAGCAGTACTTC.

V usage is TRBV7-9 and J usage is TRBJ1-4, with 9 nucleotides matching TRBD1. CDR1 and CDR2 from the germline V gene are SEHNR and FQNEAQ (reference sequence). CDR3 length: 14 residues. The V gene end was trimmed by 5 bases and the J gene end by 8 bases; junction bases not matched to a gene: 6. For the CDR3, the DNA is TGTGCCAGCAGCGATTGGGACAGGGTAGAAAAACTGTTTTTT. Residues: CASSDWDRVEKLFF. The full variable domain, its missing parts supplied by reference TRBV7-9 and TRBJ1-4, is DTGVSQNPRHKITKRGQNVTFRCDPISEHNRLYWYRQTLGQGPEFLTYFQNEAQLEKSRLLSDRFSAERPKGSFSTLEIQRTEQGDSAMYLCASSDWDRVEKLFFGSGTQLSVL.

The chain combines TRBV7-2 with TRBJ1-6; D might be TRBD1 (5 bases). The V and J ends lost 6 bases and 7 bases respectively, with 10 bases between them. The CDR3 is 13 residues long. Germline lookup yields CDR1 SGHTA and CDR2 FQGNSA. The CDR3, as DNA: TGTGCCAGCAGTTGGGACCGCAATTCACCCCTCCACTTT. Encoded protein: CASSWDRNSPLHF.